The TCR beta chain under discussion was sequenced for a study of PD-L1 blockade in urothelial cancer. The overall study: Every 3 weeks, patients received intravenous atezolizumab 1,200 mg, beginning 2014.

Each PCR received spiked synthetic TCR analog templates. Profiled with immunoSEQ multiplex PCR; TCRdb holds only in-frame clones, not every one. The sample has tens of thousands of clones, about 90% seen once. This CDR3 contains 15 residues. With 4 bases removed from V and 2 bases from J, the gap between germline ends came to 15 bases. Germline V gives CDR1 MGHRA, CDR2 YSYEKL. Time point defined: peripheral blood 6 weeks after treatment start. The clonotype was recovered from a man between 60 and 70 years old with urothelial cancer. The chain employs TRBV4-1 and TRBJ2-7, with a possible D match to TRBD2 (5 bases). The input for sequencing was PBMCs, taken around atezolizumab (anti-PD-L1) treatment. CDR3 sequence reads: CASSRHRDMAYEQYF. As DNA, the CDR3 is TGCGCCAGCAGCCGCCACCGGGATATGGCCTACGAGCAGTACTTC.